Listed here are 31 T cell receptor beta chains from one sample, sequenced in a study of blood T cell repertoires in COVID-19. Data came from immunoSEQ multiplex PCR; TCRdb stores just in-frame clones and leaves some out. The data hold 130,000 or so clones, with roughly 78% observed a single time. The sequenced sample consisted of peripheral blood. The receptor set was obtained from a man aged 60 to 69 with active or convalescent COVID-19.

The V call is TRBV20-1, the J call TRBJ1-5, with D possibly TRBD1 on 6 matching bases. Trimming shortened V by 3 bases and J by 3 bases, and 18 bases separated the two germline ends. The CDR3 extends over 16 amino acids. Germline-derived CDR1 and CDR2 are DFQATT and SNEGSKA (reference sequence). CDR3: CSASYFGTGLNQPQHF. The DNA of the CDR3 is TGCAGTGCTAGTTATTTTGGAACAGGGCTCAATCAGCCCCAGCATTTT.

The genes are TRBV27 and TRBJ2-2; D call uncertain. CDR3 length: 13 amino acids. CDR1 MNHEY and CDR2 SMNVEV come from the germline V gene (reference sequence). V was cut by 8 bases and J by 0 bases, with 7 bases left in between. The CDR3 loop is CASEHSNTGELFF. The DNA of the CDR3 is TGTGCCAGCGAGCACTCGAACACCGGGGAGCTGTTTTTT.

This chain uses TRBV5-1 with TRBJ2-7, with 10 bases matching TRBD1. Germline values: CDR1 SGHRS, CDR2 YFSETQ. After removal of 3 bases from V and 5 bases from J, the junction contained 8 bases not matched to a gene. The CDR3 has 15 residues. The CDR3 reads CASSYPTGGFDEQYF. The CDR3 DNA is TGCGCCAGCAGCTACCCGACAGGGGGCTTCGACGAGCAGTACTTC.

The chain carries TRBV28 and TRBJ1-1; the D gene is possibly TRBD1 (5 bases). Germline V lookup: CDR1 MDHEN, CDR2 SYDVKM. The CDR3 covers 14 residues. Trimming shortened V by 6 bases and J by 10 bases, and 21 bases separated the two germline ends. Written as DNA, the CDR3 is TGTGCCAGCAGCCTCGCTCAGGGCGCGGTCAGAGCTTTCTTT. Its translation is CASSLAQGAVRAFF. Using reference TRBV28 and TRBJ1-1 for the parts outside the CDR3, the full variable domain is DVKVTQSSRYLVKRTGEKVFLECVQDMDHENMFWYRQDPGLGLRLIYFSYDVKMKEKGDIPEGYSVSREKKERFSLILESASTNQTSMYLCASSLAQGAVRAFFGQGTRLTVV.

The rearrangement uses TRBV28 and TRBJ2-1; TRBD2 matches at 10 bases. The J segment lost 2 bases and the V segment lost 5 bases, leaving 3 bases of the junction unmatched. This CDR3 spans 15 amino acids. Germline assignment: CDR1 MDHEN and CDR2 SYDVKM. CDR3 sequence: CASSTGLAAYNEQFF. Written as DNA, the CDR3 is TGTGCCAGCAGTACCGGACTAGCGGCCTACAATGAGCAGTTCTTC.

J is TRBJ2-3 and V is TRBV10-3, with D perhaps TRBD2 (6 bases). Germline V gene lookup returns CDR1 ENHRY and CDR2 SYGVKD. The ends were cut back, 4 bases at V and 1 base at J, with 12 bases in the middle. The CDR3 runs to 15 residues. The CDR3 here is CAISGRSSGTDTQYF. The CDR3 coding sequence is TGTGCCATCAGTGGAAGATCTAGCGGCACAGATACGCAGTATTTT.

V and J are TRBV7-2 and TRBJ2-5; D might be TRBD2 (6 bases). There are 16 residues in the CDR3. CDR1 is SGHTA, CDR2 FQGNSA, per germline. V was shortened by 2 bases and J by 5 bases, with 18 bases between the two germline ends. The CDR3 coding sequence is TGTGCCAGCAGCTTAAGGGGACTGACCTTCAGTGAGACCCAGTACTTC. Amino acid sequence: CASSLRGLTFSETQYF.

The chain has TRBV28 and TRBJ2-2, with a possible D match to TRBD1 (6 bases). V lost 1 base to trimming and J lost 0 bases, with 9 bases between them. The CDR3 is 16 amino acids. Germline V gene sequence: CDR1 MDHEN, CDR2 SYDVKM. CDR3 sequence reads: CASSLFGQTNTGELFF. Here the CDR3 DNA reads TGTGCCAGCAGTTTATTCGGACAGACGAACACCGGGGAGCTGTTTTTT.

The chain is built from TRBV27 and TRBJ1-5; TRBD1 agrees at 8 bases. The CDR3 has 15 residues. In germline, CDR1 is MNHEY, CDR2 SMNVEV (reference sequence). The junction had 8 bases not matched to a gene; V was cut back by 2 bases and J by 8 bases. Here the CDR3 reads CASSLTTGGWEPQHF. Here the CDR3 DNA reads TGTGCCAGCAGTTTAACCACAGGGGGTTGGGAGCCCCAGCATTTT.

This chain joins TRBV21-1 and TRBJ2-6; the listed D gene, TRBD2, was not tested against the DNA. TRBV21-1 is termed a pseudogene. This CDR3 region has 16 residues. In nucleotides, the CDR3 is TGTGCCAGCAAGGAGGGACTGACCTCTGGGGCCAACGTCCTGACTTTC. Translated: CASKEGLTSGANVLTF.

The sample holds a few counts of this clone. The rearrangement joins TRBV27 to TRBJ1-1; possible D gene TRBD1, 5 bases. Germline CDR1 and CDR2: MNHEY and SMNVEV (reference sequence). Trimming removed 0 bases at V and 10 bases at J, with 15 bases between. The CDR3 has 14 amino acids. In DNA, the CDR3 is TGTGCCAGCAGTTTATCCCATGCGGGGCTGGTAGCTTTCTTT. Translation: CASSLSHAGLVAFF.

The count of this clone is one. This chain uses TRBV2 with TRBJ2-7, with D possibly TRBD1 on 6 matching bases. CDR3 length: 15 amino acids. The germline V gene encodes CDR1 SNHLY and CDR2 FYNNEI. Trimming stripped 6 bases from V and 5 bases from J, with 20 bases between. In DNA form, the CDR3 reads TGTGCCAGCAGGACGTGGGGCACCCCAGGGGACGAGCAGTACTTC. This translates into CASRTWGTPGDEQYF.

This clone showed up just once. The rearrangement links TRBV7-3 to TRBJ1-4; D is uncertain. Trimming cost V 1 base and J 1 base, with 7 bases left between them. The CDR3 is 15 amino acids. Per the germline V gene, CDR1 is SGHTA and CDR2 is FQGTGA. The CDR3 DNA reads TGTGCCAGCAGCTTAAACCCAGGAACTAATGAAAAACTGTTTTTT. Its protein is CASSLNPGTNEKLFF.

Written as DNA, the CDR3 is TGCGCCAGTGGACTAGCGGACACAGATACGCAGTATTTT. It encodes CASGLADTDTQYF. The V call is TRBV5-1, the J call TRBJ2-3, with 10 bases fitting TRBD2. Trimming removed 8 bases from V and 2 bases from J; junction bases left unmatched: 2. CDR1 and CDR2 (germline): SGHRS, YFSETQ. The CDR3 runs 13 residues.

The chain recombines TRBV5-4 with TRBJ2-1, with 12 positions matching TRBD2. The germline V gene has CDR1 SGHNT and CDR2 YYREEE (reference sequence). This CDR3 region has 15 residues. J gave up 7 bases and V 6 bases, and 8 bases lay outside the gene matches. DNA for the CDR3: TGTGCCAGCACCTCCGGACTAGCGGGAAAGAATGAGCAGTTCTTC. Translating gives CASTSGLAGKNEQFF.

The rearrangement links TRBV10-3 to TRBJ2-7, with TRBD1 identical over 9 bases. After removal of 7 bases from V and 1 base from J, the junction contained 5 bases not matched to a gene. Germline lookup yields CDR1 ENHRY and CDR2 SYGVKD. The CDR3 runs to 14 residues. The DNA of the CDR3 is TGTGCCATCACCACAGGGGGCGATTCCTACGAGCAGTACTTC. Amino acids: CAITTGGDSYEQYF.

The chain links TRBV29-1 to TRBJ2-7, with 14 bases fitting TRBD2. This CDR3 is 14 amino acids long. CDR1 SQVTM and CDR2 ANQGSEA come from the germline V gene. Trimming at V came to 4 bases and at J to 6 bases, leaving 5 bases not matched to a gene. CDR3 sequence: CSVVGLAGEAEQYF. The DNA for the CDR3 is TGCAGCGTTGTGGGACTAGCGGGAGAAGCCGAGCAGTACTTC.

The chain recombines TRBV4-2 with TRBJ1-5; D unresolved. The germline V and J ends were trimmed by 0 bases and 4 bases, with 10 bases remaining between them. Germline CDR1 reads LGHNA; CDR2 reads YNFKEQ. The CDR3 is 15 residues long. CDR3 sequence (DNA): TGTGCCAGCAGCCAAGATGGCGGCGGGAATCAGCCCCAGCATTTT. This codes for CASSQDGGGNQPQHF.

V and J are TRBV29-1 and TRBJ2-7, with 10 nucleotides matching TRBD2. CDR1 and CDR2 (germline): SQVTM, ANQGSEA. CDR3 size: 15 residues. The J segment lost 7 bases and the V segment lost 7 bases, leaving 16 bases of the junction unmatched. The DNA for the CDR3 is TGCAGCGCCGGAAACAGTCTAGCGGGAGTGGGAGAGCAGTACTTC. It translates to CSAGNSLAGVGEQYF.

The genes are TRBV6-1 and TRBJ2-4; 13 bases align to TRBD2. The V and J ends lost 5 bases and 6 bases, in that order; junction bases with no gene match: 7. This CDR3 has 16 residues. CDR1 and CDR2 (germline): MNHNS, SASEGT. In DNA form, the CDR3 reads TGTGCCAGCAGTCAAGGGACTAGCGGGAATGGAAACATTCAGTACTTC. This sequence encodes CASSQGTSGNGNIQYF.

The chain joins TRBV7-9 to TRBJ1-5, with 8 bases matching TRBD1. The CDR3 has 18 amino acids. Looked up from germline, CDR1 is SEHNR and CDR2 is FQNEAQ (reference sequence). The V segment lost 5 bases and the J segment 3 bases; nucleotides outside the gene matches: 15. CDR3 DNA: TGTGCCAGCAGCCCTGCCATAGGACAGGGTGGGACCAATCAGCCCCAGCATTTT. Translation: CASSPAIGQGGTNQPQHF.

The CDR3 DNA sequence: TGTGCCAGTAGAAGGACTAGCGGGAGGCTTTACAATGAGCAGTTCTTC. Translation: CASRRTSGRLYNEQFF. This chain uses TRBV19 with TRBJ2-1; TRBD2 agrees at 14 bases. The CDR3 contains 16 residues. The germline V gene encodes CDR1 LNHDA and CDR2 SQIVND (reference sequence). V was clipped by 6 bases and J by 4 bases; unmatched bases: 5.

The chain uses TRBV15 and TRBJ1-4; 7 positions match TRBD1. Trimming took 0 bases from V and 3 from J; bases not matched to a gene: 13. CDR3 length: 19 amino acids. The germline CDR1 and CDR2 sequences are LNHNV and YYDKDF (reference sequence). This chain's CDR3 is CATSRDHRAGGRPNEKLFF. Written as DNA, the CDR3 is TGTGCCACCAGCAGAGATCACAGGGCAGGGGGAAGACCTAATGAAAAACTGTTTTTT.

CDR3 coding DNA: TGTGCCAGCAGTTATGTTACGGGAGGCGGCACAGATACGCAGTATTTT. Translating it yields CASSYVTGGGTDTQYF. J is TRBJ2-3 and V is TRBV6-2 or TRBV6-3; 7 bases are shared with TRBD2. The CDR3 length is 16 residues. The ends lost 3 bases at V and 1 base at J; junction bases unmatched: 7. The germline CDR1 and CDR2 sequences are MNHEY and SVGEGT.

This sequence joins TRBV9 and TRBJ2-6; 9 bases map to TRBD2. CDR1 is SGDLS, CDR2 YYNGEE, per germline. With 0 bases clipped from V and 2 bases from J, the junction kept 6 bases outside the gene matches. CDR3 size: 18 residues. For the CDR3, the DNA is TGTGCCAGCAGCGTAGATCCTAGCGGGGCTCCTGGGGCCAACGTCCTGACTTTC. This gives the protein CASSVDPSGAPGANVLTF.

This clone was observed a single time. The J gene is TRBJ2-1, the V gene TRBV28, with TRBD2 as a possible D gene (6 bases). V was pared by 8 bases and J by 3 bases, with 11 bases between. The V gene's germline CDR1 is MDHEN and CDR2 SYDVKM. There are 13 residues in the CDR3. This chain's CDR3 is CASSGRIYNEQFF. CDR3 DNA: TGTGCCAGCTCCGGGAGAATCTACAATGAGCAGTTCTTC.

The chain employs TRBV9 and TRBJ2-7; 8 nucleotides line up with TRBD2. J lost 1 base, V lost 0 bases, and 3 bases had no gene match. Germline V lookup: CDR1 SGDLS, CDR2 YYNGEE. The CDR3 runs to 15 residues. CDR3 in amino acids: CASSVEREPSYEQYF. The CDR3 DNA is TGTGCCAGCAGCGTAGAGCGGGAGCCTTCCTACGAGCAGTACTTC.

The CDR3 sequence is CASSLQSTGGFSGETQYF. CDR3 nucleotide sequence: TGTGCCAGCAGCTTACAGTCCACAGGGGGCTTTTCGGGAGAGACCCAGTACTTC. This chain joins TRBV7-2 and TRBJ2-5; TRBD1 matches 9 bases. V lost 2 bases, J lost 4 bases, and 14 bases stayed unmatched. CDR1 is SGHTA and CDR2 is FQGNSA in the germline V gene. There are 18 residues in the CDR3.

The CDR3 loop reads CASSLVGARRYEQYF. The DNA for the CDR3 is TGTGCCAGCAGTTTAGTGGGGGCACGACGGTACGAGCAGTACTTC. The chain employs TRBV27 and TRBJ2-7, with a weak D call TRBD1 (6 bases). V dropped 2 bases and J dropped 4 bases, with 15 bases sitting between them. The CDR3 is made up of 15 amino acids. Germline assignment: CDR1 MNHEY and CDR2 SMNVEV (reference sequence).

This clone was counted at least ten times. V gene TRBV5-1 combines with J gene TRBJ2-3, with TRBD1 matching over 8 bases. V gave up 5 bases and J gave up 11 bases; unmatched junction bases: 10. Germline CDR1 and CDR2: SGHRS and YFSETQ. The CDR3 covers 13 residues. Here the CDR3 reads CASRSGVGQEQYF. CDR3 DNA sequence: TGCGCCAGCAGAAGTGGGGTGGGACAGGAGCAGTATTTT.

J is TRBJ2-5 and V is TRBV12-3 or TRBV12-4; D not certain. The CDR3 totals 12 residues. Trimming removed 6 bases at V and 10 bases at J, with 15 bases between. The DNA for the CDR3 is TGTGCCAGCAGCCCAAGCTATCTCGACCAGTACTTC. Protein sequence: CASSPSYLDQYF.